A single sample is the source of the 19 T cell receptor beta chains below, sequenced in a study of blood T cells in healthy people across ages. Combining a sample-barcoded 5' primer with a J-beta primer mix, a second PCR ran for roughly 7 to 12 cycles. TCRdb re-analysed the 5' RACE reads in MiXCR, keeping a single row per CDR3 protein. Of over 1,500,000 distinct CDR3 sequences listed, 35% to 50% are singletons. The sequenced sample consisted of blood. These receptors all stem from a human donor in good health.

The CDR3 reads CASSQALGQFYEQYF. The CDR3, as DNA: TGTGCCAGCAGCCAAGCTTTAGGACAGTTCTACGAGCAGTACTTC. This chain uses TRBV3-1 with TRBJ2-7, with D maybe TRBD1 (6 bases). Trimming removed 1 base at V and 3 bases at J, with 13 bases between. CDR3 size: 15 residues. Germline V CDR1 and CDR2: LGHDT, YNNKEL (reference sequence).

The table lists this clonotype with a few counts. This may be a read error, as it is one base from a much larger clone. The V call is TRBV6-5, the J call TRBJ1-2, with D unresolved. CDR3 length: 12 amino acids. V dropped 6 bases and J dropped 5 bases, with 10 bases sitting between them. Germline loops: CDR1 MNHEY, CDR2 SVGAGI. The CDR3 bases are TGTGCCAGCAGAGGATCAGAGTATGGCTACACCTTC. It translates to CASRGSEYGYTF.

The genes are TRBV7-2 and TRBJ2-1; D is undetermined. Trimming stripped 5 bases from V and 6 bases from J, with 11 bases between. Germline V CDR1 and CDR2: SGHTA, FQGNSA. This CDR3 has 13 residues. CDR3 region: CASSIEPPNEQFF. The CDR3 nucleotides read TGTGCCAGCAGCATCGAACCACCCAATGAGCAGTTCTTC.

V usage is TRBV2 and J usage is TRBJ1-4; D remains ambiguous. Germline V CDR1 and CDR2: SNHLY, FYNNEI. This CDR3 has 11 amino acids. V lost 10 bases and J 6 bases, leaving 9 bases between the germline ends. The CDR3 DNA is TGTGCCACCCGTGGGTATGAAAAACTGTTTTTT. Its protein is CATRGYEKLFF.

This clonotype was observed a few times. One end of the junction varies from germline; a read error may be responsible. The rearrangement uses TRBV9 and TRBJ1-1, with TRBD1 matching 7 bases. The CDR3 runs to 14 residues. The V gene's germline CDR1 is SGDLS and CDR2 YYNGEE. CDR3: CVSSVNSGGTEAFF. The CDR3 DNA reads as TGTGTCAGCAGCGTAAACTCAGGGGGGACTGAAGCTTTCTTT.

This clonotype occurred many times. The chain is built from TRBV29-1 and TRBJ1-2; D is uncertain. CDR1 is SQVTM and CDR2 is ANQGSEA in the germline V gene. The V gene lost 4 bases and the J gene lost 4 bases, with 10 bases spanning the gap. CDR3 length: 12 amino acids. CDR3 nucleotides: TGCAGCGTTGGATCGGAAAGCTATGGCTACACCTTC. This encodes CSVGSESYGYTF.

V is TRBV15 and J is TRBJ2-4; the D is unclear. The germline gives CDR1 LNHNV, CDR2 YYDKDF (reference sequence). V lost 4 bases, J lost 13 bases, and 17 bases lay in between. There are 13 residues in the CDR3. The CDR3 loop is CATSTISYNEQYF. DNA for the CDR3: TGTGCCACCAGCACCATAAGTTACAATGAGCAGTACTTC.

This chain uses TRBV20-1 with TRBJ1-2; tentatively, D is TRBD1 (5 bases). CDR1 DFQATT and CDR2 SNEGSKA come from the germline V gene (reference sequence). Trimming left V 5 bases short and J 2 bases short, with 9 bases between. CDR3 size: 12 residues. The CDR3 DNA reads as TGCAGTGCTCTGACAGACAACTATGGCTACACCTTC. Its protein is CSALTDNYGYTF.

This clonotype was counted only a few times. Written as DNA, the CDR3 is TGTGCCAGCAGCTTGGCTTCGGGACTAGGGACAGATACGCAGTATTTT. It yields the protein CASSLASGLGTDTQYF. The rearrangement uses TRBV11-2 and TRBJ2-3, with 8 bases identical to TRBD2. The CDR3 contains 16 residues. V trimming: 3 bases; J trimming: 3 bases; junction bases outside the gene matches: 8. Per the germline V gene, CDR1 is SGHAT and CDR2 is FQNNGV.

Notes on this clonotype: A much larger clone lies a single base off, so this may be a read error. The rearrangement uses TRBV5-4 and TRBJ2-1; D perhaps matches TRBD2 (6 bases). The CDR3 is 11 amino acids. CDR1 SGHNT and CDR2 YYREEE come from the germline V gene (reference sequence). The CDR3 DNA follows: TGTGCCAGCGGCTTGGGGACTGGGAAGTTCTTC. Translation gives CASGLGTGKFF.

The J gene is TRBJ2-3, the V gene TRBV10-3; D is tentatively TRBD1 or TRBD2 (5 bases each). V shed 10 bases and J shed 2 bases, with 10 bases lying between them. This CDR3 contains 12 residues. The V gene's germline CDR1 is ENHRY and CDR2 SYGVKD. CDR3 coding DNA: TGTGCCACCGTGGGGGACACAGATACGCAGTATTTT. Amino acid sequence: CATVGDTDTQYF.

This clonotype was counted between two and nine times. The chain couples TRBV20-1 to TRBJ1-2; tentative D call: TRBD1 (6 bases). Per the germline V gene, CDR1 is DFQATT and CDR2 is SNEGSKA (reference sequence). This CDR3 comprises 17 residues. V lost 3 bases, J lost 7 bases, and 27 bases lay in between. CDR3 amino acids: CSASTGDQQGVNSGYTF. CDR3 bases: TGCAGTGCTAGTACCGGCGACCAACAGGGAGTTAATAGTGGCTACACCTTC.

This clonotype was recorded at least ten times. The rearrangement links TRBV28 to TRBJ1-6; tentative D call: TRBD1 (6 bases). The germline V gene has CDR1 MDHEN and CDR2 SYDVKM. The CDR3 length is 14 residues. Trimming removed 3 bases at V and 7 bases at J, with 10 bases between. The CDR3 sequence: CASSFRQGNSPLHF. The CDR3 DNA reads TGTGCCAGCAGTTTTCGGCAGGGGAATTCACCCCTCCACTTT.

Notes on this clonotype: One junction end does not reproduce the germline sequence, and a read error may be involved. This chain connects TRBV4-2 to TRBJ2-2, with 7 bases identical to TRBD1. CDR3 length: 15 residues. From germline, CDR1 is LGHNA and CDR2 YNFKEQ. CDR3 nucleotide sequence: TGTGCCAGCAGCCAACCGACAGGGCGAACCGGGGAGCGGTTTTTT. Protein: CASSQPTGRTGERFF.

The gene calls are TRBV7-2 and TRBJ2-7; 11 nucleotides agree with TRBD1. Germline V gives CDR1 SGHTA, CDR2 FQGNSA. This CDR3 region has 15 residues. The V segment lost 5 bases and the J segment 4 bases; nucleotides outside the gene matches: 7. CDR3 coding DNA: TGTGCCAGCAGCAAGCGGACAGGGGGCGAATACGAGCAGTACTTC. Protein product: CASSKRTGGEYEQYF.

This clonotype was counted between two and nine times. The V call is TRBV10-3, the J call TRBJ1-1; 7 nucleotides agree with TRBD1. This CDR3 comprises 13 residues. V trimming: 2 bases; J trimming: 6 bases; junction bases outside the gene matches: 3. CDR1 ENHRY and CDR2 SYGVKD come from the germline V gene. The DNA for the CDR3 is TGTGCCATCAGTGAGGAGGGGGCCGCTGAAGCTTTCTTT. Translation gives CAISEEGAAEAFF.

The chain has TRBV7-9 and TRBJ1-1, with 7 positions matching TRBD1. The V and J ends lost 2 bases and 2 bases, in that order; junction bases with no gene match: 2. Per the germline V gene, CDR1 is SEHNR and CDR2 is FQNEAQ (reference sequence). The CDR3 is 14 amino acids. The CDR3: CASSLQGDNTEAFF. CDR3 coding DNA: TGTGCCAGCAGCTTACAGGGGGACAACACTGAAGCTTTCTTT.

The rearrangement uses TRBV12-3 or TRBV12-4 and TRBJ2-3, with 14 bases matching TRBD2. The CDR3 covers 15 residues. J lost 6 bases, V lost 5 bases, and 4 bases had no gene match. The CDR3 coding sequence is TGTGCCAGCAGTCGACTAGCGGGGGGGCCGGATACGCAGTATTTT. Translating it yields CASSRLAGGPDTQYF.

The J gene is TRBJ2-1, the V gene TRBV6-2 or TRBV6-3, with D unresolved. In germline, CDR1 is MNHEY, CDR2 SVGEGT. Trimming removed 5 bases from V and 5 bases from J, with 16 bases in between. CDR3 length: 15 residues. Here the CDR3 reads CASSPRAARNNEQFF. In DNA form, the CDR3 reads TGTGCCAGCAGTCCCCGGGCCGCTAGAAACAATGAGCAGTTCTTC.